This record concerns one T cell receptor beta chain sequence. Antigen: not known. This entry comes from a study of T cell responses to AZD1222 COVID-19 vaccine. Whole-study findings and limits: Vaccine-associated CD4 TCRs ranged over spike, dominating at 160-218 and 743-854. The donors showed a predominance of white British ancestry and of females, with possible underestimation of clonal diversity.

The V end was cut by 6 bases, the J end by 0 bases, with 12 bases between. The CDR3 has 16 amino acids. From germline, CDR1 is LNHDA and CDR2 SQIVND (reference sequence). Profiling relied on immunoSEQ multiplex PCR, and the TCRdb table lists in-frame clones only, not all of them. Of about 180,000 clones listed, roughly 87% were seen once; the top ten hold less than 3%. This TCR was sampled from an adult in good health. Sample: peripheral blood, taken on day 0 of AZD1222 vaccination. V usage is TRBV19 and J usage is TRBJ2-6; D ambiguous. This chain's CDR3 is CASRPPYSSGANVLTF. CDR3 nucleotide sequence: TGTGCCAGTAGACCGCCCTATAGCTCTGGGGCCAACGTCCTGACTTTC.